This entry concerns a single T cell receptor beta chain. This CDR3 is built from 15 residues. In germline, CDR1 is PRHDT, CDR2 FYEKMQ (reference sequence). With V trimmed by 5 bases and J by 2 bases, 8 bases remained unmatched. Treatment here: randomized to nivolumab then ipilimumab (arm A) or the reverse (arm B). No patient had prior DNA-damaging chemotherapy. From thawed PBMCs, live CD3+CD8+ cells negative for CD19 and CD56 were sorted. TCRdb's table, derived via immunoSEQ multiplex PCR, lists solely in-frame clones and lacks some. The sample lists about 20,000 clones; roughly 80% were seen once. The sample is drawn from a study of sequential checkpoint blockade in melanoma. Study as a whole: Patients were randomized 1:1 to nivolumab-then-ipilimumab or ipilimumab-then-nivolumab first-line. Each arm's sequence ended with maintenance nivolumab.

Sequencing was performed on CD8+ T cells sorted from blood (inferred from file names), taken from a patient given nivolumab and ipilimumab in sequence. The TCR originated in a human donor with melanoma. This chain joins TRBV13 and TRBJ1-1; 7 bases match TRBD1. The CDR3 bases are TGTGCCAGCAGCGCGGGACAGTTGAAAAACACTGAAGCTTTCTTT. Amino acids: CASSAGQLKNTEAFF.